The T cell receptor beta chain described here comes from a study of control samples from healthy donors and cancer patients. CDR1 MNHEY and CDR2 SVGAGI come from the germline V gene. The CDR3 contains 14 residues. V lost 2 bases to trimming and J lost 8 bases, with 16 bases between them. Sequencing was performed with immunoSEQ multiplex PCR; in TCRdb, only in-frame clones are kept and a portion is missing. The repertoire holds approximately 110,000 clones, with just over 90% as singletons. Input material: blood. The clonotype comes from a woman aged 18 to 35 in good health. This chain connects TRBV6-5 to TRBJ2-7; no clear D gene. The CDR3 protein is CASSYRVSDNKQYF. CDR3 sequence (DNA): TGTGCCAGCAGTTACCGGGTATCGGATAACAAGCAGTACTTC.